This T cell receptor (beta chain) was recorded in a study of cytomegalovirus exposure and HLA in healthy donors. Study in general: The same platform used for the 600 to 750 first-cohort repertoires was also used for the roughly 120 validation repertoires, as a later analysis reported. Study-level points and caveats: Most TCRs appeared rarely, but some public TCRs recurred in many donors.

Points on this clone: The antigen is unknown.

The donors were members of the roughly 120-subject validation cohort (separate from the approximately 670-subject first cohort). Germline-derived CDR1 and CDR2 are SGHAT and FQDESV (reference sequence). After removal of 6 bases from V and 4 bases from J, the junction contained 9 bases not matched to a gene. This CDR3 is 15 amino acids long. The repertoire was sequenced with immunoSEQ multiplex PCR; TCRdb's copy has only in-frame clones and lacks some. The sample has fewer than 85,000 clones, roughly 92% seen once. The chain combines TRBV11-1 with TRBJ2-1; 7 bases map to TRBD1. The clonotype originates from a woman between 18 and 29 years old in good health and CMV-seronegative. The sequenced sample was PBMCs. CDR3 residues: CASSPGGWRYNEQFF. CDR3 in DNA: TGTGCCAGCAGTCCAGGGGGTTGGAGGTACAATGAGCAGTTCTTC.